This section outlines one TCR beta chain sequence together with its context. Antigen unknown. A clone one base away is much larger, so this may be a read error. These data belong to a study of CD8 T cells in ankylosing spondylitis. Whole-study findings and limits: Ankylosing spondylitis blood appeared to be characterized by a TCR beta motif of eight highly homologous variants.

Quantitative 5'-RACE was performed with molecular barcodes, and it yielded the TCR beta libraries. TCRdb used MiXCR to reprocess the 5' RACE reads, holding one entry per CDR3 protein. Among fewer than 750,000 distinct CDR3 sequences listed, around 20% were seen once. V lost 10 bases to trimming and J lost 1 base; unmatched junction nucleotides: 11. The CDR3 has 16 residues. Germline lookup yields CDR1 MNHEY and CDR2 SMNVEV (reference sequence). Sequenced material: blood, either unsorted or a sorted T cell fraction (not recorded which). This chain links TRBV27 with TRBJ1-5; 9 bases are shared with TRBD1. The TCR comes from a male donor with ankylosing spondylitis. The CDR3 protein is CATRRLQGASNQPQHF. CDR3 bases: TGTGCCACCAGACGCCTACAGGGGGCAAGCAATCAGCCCCAGCATTTT.